This is a list of T cell receptor beta chains from one sample in a study of T cells after yellow fever vaccination. TCRdb itself ran the 5' RACE reads through MiXCR, one entry per CDR3 protein. The sample lists some 300,000 distinct CDR3 sequences, approximately 3.8% seen once, with about 20% in the top ten. The input for sequencing was PBMCs, taken on the day of the yellow fever booster vaccination. The receptors were gathered from a man aged 18 to 35 who received the YFV17D yellow fever vaccine. Each CDR3 is given with its conserved first and last residue. The D gene is left open where the match is weak.

v_gene	d_gene	j_gene	CDR3aa
TRBV20-1	-	TRBJ2-3	CSARDAGGKSTDTQYF
TRBV27	TRBD2	TRBJ2-5	CASSSYPGLAGQETQYF
TRBV5-4	TRBD1	TRBJ2-2	CASLDPTGGNTGELFF
TRBV4-3	-	TRBJ2-2	CASSQEFRGRFTGELFF
TRBV7-2	-	TRBJ2-2	CASSVTGRLTGELFF
TRBV7-9	-	TRBJ1-2	CASSLAPGGDNYGYTF
TRBV27	-	TRBJ2-7	CASFSGKYF
TRBV5-4	-	TRBJ2-1	CASSPQGGPGDEQFF
TRBV5-4	-	TRBJ1-1	CASSLWGDPDTEAFF
TRBV5-1	-	TRBJ1-1	CASSPVLGVNTEAFF
TRBV7-2	-	TRBJ1-2	CASSPAAGAGGYTF
TRBV4-2	-	TRBJ1-5	CASSQDPPTRKGSNQPQHF
TRBV5-4	-	TRBJ2-6	CASSLDYYSGANVLTF
TRBV11-2	-	TRBJ2-5	CASSPPGHKDPQETQYF
TRBV20-1	TRBD1	TRBJ1-2	CSARGQGLGTF
TRBV7-3	-	TRBJ2-2	CASSLTRDLANTGELFF
TRBV7-9	-	TRBJ2-1	CASSPTGNIYNEQFF
TRBV14	TRBD1	TRBJ1-4	CASSQAVGQGALNEKLFF
TRBV7-2	-	TRBJ1-3	CASSLGGGALGNTIYF
TRBV20-1	-	TRBJ2-1	CSAPRGGGGLEQFF
TRBV15	-	TRBJ2-7	CATSRGGGGSTYEQYF
TRBV10-3	-	TRBJ1-3	CATLKGGSGNTIYF
TRBV7-8	TRBD1	TRBJ2-3	CASSPGTDRVTDTQYF